These T cell receptor beta chains were read from a single sample in a study of blood T cell repertoires in COVID-19. The repertoire was sequenced with immunoSEQ multiplex PCR; TCRdb's copy has only in-frame clones and lacks some. The sample comprises about 180,000 clones, 75% to 90% of which are singletons, and more than 2.5% rests with the top ten. Specimen: peripheral blood. These receptors all stem from a man in his 60s with acute or convalescent COVID-19. CDR3s leave out the opening cysteine and the closing phenylalanine or tryptophan. Fields, in order: V gene, CDR3 length, D gene, J gene, CDR3 protein. A D gene is named only where the DNA matches it firmly.

>TRBV27|13|TRBD2|TRBJ2-7
ASSPTGLAMGEQY
>TRBV7-3|12|NA|TRBJ2-2
ASSFGGAAGELF
>TRBV9|13|NA|TRBJ1-3
ASSVYGISGNTIY
>TRBV18|12|NA|TRBJ1-3
ASSPGQTGNTIY
>TRBV27|11|NA|TRBJ2-7
ASSRTAPYEQY
>TRBV4-1|16|TRBD2|TRBJ2-5
ASSQPTQAGAEAGTQY
>TRBV5-1|12|TRBD2|TRBJ2-5
ASGPGEGTKTQY
>TRBV15|11|NA|TRBJ2-7
ATRRQGMGEQY
>TRBV11-2|13|TRBD2|TRBJ2-2
ASRAFGGDTGELF
>TRBV6-6|13|TRBD1|TRBJ2-7
ASSSPDRAVYEQY
>TRBV4-2|11|NA|TRBJ2-3
ASSQGRGDTQY
>TRBV28|8|NA|TRBJ2-7
ASSGQQQY
>TRBV6-5|10|TRBD1|TRBJ2-1
ASRQGGNEQF
>TRBV27|9|NA|TRBJ2-1
ASASTHEQF
>TRBV5-1|13|NA|TRBJ1-4
ASSLAPGPNEKLF
>TRBV5-1|14|NA|TRBJ1-3
ASSLLGGASGNTIY
>TRBV28|13|NA|TRBJ1-5
ASSGGIDSNQPQH
>TRBV30|11|TRBD1|TRBJ1-5
AWSAGGNQPQH
>TRBV28|13|TRBD1|TRBJ2-7
ASSFPGQGTLEQY
>TRBV29-1|15|TRBD2|TRBJ2-2
SVRGLAGDSYTGELF
>TRBV14|15|TRBD2|TRBJ2-1
ASSQPGLAGDYNEQF
>TRBV28|14|NA|TRBJ1-6
ASRAALFSYNSPLH
>TRBV27|14|TRBD1|TRBJ1-6
ASSSPRQGANSPLH
>TRBV3-1/TRBV3-2|14|TRBD1|TRBJ2-2
ASSHPDRGQNGELF
>TRBV24-1|12|TRBD1|TRBJ2-1
ATSRGQGDNEQF